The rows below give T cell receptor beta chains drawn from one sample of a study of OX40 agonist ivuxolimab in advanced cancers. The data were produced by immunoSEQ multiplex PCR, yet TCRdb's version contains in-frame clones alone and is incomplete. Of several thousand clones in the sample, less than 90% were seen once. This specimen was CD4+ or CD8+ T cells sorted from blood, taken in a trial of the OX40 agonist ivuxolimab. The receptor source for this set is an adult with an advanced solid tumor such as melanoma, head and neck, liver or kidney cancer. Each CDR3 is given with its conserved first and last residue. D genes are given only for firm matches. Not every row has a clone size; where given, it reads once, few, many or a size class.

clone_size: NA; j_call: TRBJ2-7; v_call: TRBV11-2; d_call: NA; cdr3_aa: CASSSHGQPPYEQYF; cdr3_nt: TGTGCCAGCAGCTCACACGGACAGCCTCCCTACGAGCAGTACTTC
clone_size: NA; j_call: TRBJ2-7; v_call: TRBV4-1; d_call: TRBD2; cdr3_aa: CASSLTGTSGLLGQYF; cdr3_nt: TGCGCCAGCAGTCTAACCGGGACTAGCGGACTTCTAGGGCAGTACTTC
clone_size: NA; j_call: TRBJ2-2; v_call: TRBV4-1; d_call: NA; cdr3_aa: CASSALGELFF; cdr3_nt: TGCGCCAGCAGTGCGTTAGGGGAGCTGTTTTTT
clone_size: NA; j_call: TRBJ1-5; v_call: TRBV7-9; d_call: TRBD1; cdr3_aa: CASSSDRGRALDQPQHF; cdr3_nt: TGTGCCAGCAGCTCGGACAGGGGGCGCGCACTCGATCAGCCCCAGCATTTT
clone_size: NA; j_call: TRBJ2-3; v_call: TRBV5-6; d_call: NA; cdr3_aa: CASSLYARGSTDTQYF; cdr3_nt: TGTGCCAGCAGCTTGTACGCCAGGGGCAGCACAGATACGCAGTATTTT
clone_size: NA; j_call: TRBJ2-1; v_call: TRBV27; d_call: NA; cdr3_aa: CASRAGTLGYNEQFF; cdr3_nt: TGTGCCAGCAGAGCCGGGACCCTCGGCTACAATGAGCAGTTCTTC
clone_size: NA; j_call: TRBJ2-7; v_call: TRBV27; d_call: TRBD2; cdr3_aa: CASSLGGSSYEQYF; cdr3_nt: TGTGCCAGCAGTTTAGGCGGGAGCTCCTACGAGCAGTACTTC
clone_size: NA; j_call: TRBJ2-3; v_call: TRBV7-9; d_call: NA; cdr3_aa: CASSLAGMADTQYF; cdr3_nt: TGTGCCAGCAGCTTAGCAGGGATGGCAGATACGCAGTATTTT
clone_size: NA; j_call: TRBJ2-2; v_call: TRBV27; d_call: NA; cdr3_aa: CASSLPWAAENTGELFF; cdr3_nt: TGTGCCAGCAGTTTACCATGGGCGGCAGAGAACACCGGGGAGCTGTTTTTT
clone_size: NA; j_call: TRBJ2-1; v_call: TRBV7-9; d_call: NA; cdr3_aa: CASSLVGYNEQFF; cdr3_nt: TGTGCCAGCAGCTTAGTCGGCTACAATGAGCAGTTCTTC
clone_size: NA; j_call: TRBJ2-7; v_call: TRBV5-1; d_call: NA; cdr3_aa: CASSPTPGLVLAYEQYF; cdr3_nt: TGCGCCAGCAGCCCAACCCCGGGGCTCGTTCTTGCCTACGAGCAGTACTTC
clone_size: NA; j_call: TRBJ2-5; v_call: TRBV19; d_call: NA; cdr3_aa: CASGPWGETQYF; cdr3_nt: TGTGCCAGTGGGCCCTGGGGAGAGACCCAGTACTTC
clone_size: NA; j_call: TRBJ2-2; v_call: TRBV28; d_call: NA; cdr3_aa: CASSLLPTAPGELFF; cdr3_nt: TGTGCCAGCAGTCTGCTCCCAACCGCGCCCGGGGAGCTGTTTTTT
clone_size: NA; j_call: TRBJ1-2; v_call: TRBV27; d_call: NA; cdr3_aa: CASSLSRDLLENYGYTF; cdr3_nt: TGTGCCAGCAGCCTTTCCCGGGACTTGCTGGAGAACTATGGCTACACCTTC
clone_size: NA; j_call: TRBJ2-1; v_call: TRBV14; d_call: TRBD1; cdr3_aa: CASRRTGGNEQFF; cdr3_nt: TGTGCCAGCAGGCGGACAGGGGGTAATGAGCAGTTCTTC
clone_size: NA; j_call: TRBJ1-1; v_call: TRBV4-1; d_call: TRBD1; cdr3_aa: CASSDRGLGTEAFF; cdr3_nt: TGCGCCAGCAGTGACAGGGGGCTGGGCACTGAAGCTTTCTTT
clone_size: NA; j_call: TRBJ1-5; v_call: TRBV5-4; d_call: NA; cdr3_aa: CASSRDGNQPQHF; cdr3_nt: TGTGCCAGCAGCCGGGACGGGAATCAGCCCCAGCATTTT
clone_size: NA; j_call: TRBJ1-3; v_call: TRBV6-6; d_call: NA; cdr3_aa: CASSWVFGLSGNTIYF; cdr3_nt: TGTGCCAGCAGTTGGGTCTTCGGCCTCTCTGGAAACACCATATATTTT
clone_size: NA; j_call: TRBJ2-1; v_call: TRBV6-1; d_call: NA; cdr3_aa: CASMRPLLHNEQFF; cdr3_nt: TGTGCCAGCATGAGGCCCCTCCTACACAATGAGCAGTTCTTC
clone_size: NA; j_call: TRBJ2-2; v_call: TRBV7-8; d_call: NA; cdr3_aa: CASSLRVNTGELFF; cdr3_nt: TGTGCCAGCAGCTTAAGGGTTAACACCGGGGAGCTGTTTTTT
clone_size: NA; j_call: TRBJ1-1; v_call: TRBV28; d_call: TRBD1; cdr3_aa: CASRGTVNTEAFF; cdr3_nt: TGTGCCAGCAGGGGGACAGTGAACACTGAAGCTTTCTTT
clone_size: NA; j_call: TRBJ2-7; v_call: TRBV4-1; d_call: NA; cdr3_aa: CASSHPGLAYEQYF; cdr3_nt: TGCGCCAGCAGCCATCCGGGCCTCGCCTACGAGCAGTACTTC
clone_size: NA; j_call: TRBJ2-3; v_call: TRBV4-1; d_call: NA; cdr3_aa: CASSQGRADSSTDTQYF; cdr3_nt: TGCGCCAGCAGCCAAGGCCGAGCGGATTCTAGCACAGATACGCAGTATTTT
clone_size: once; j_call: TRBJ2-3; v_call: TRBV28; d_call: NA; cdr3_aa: CASSFPGDRSSTDTQYF; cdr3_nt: TGTGCCAGCAGTTTCCCTGGAGACAGGTCGAGCACAGATACGCAGTATTTT
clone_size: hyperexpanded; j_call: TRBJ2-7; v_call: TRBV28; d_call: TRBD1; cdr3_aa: CASSLLLGTGGSYEQYF; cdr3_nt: TGTGCCAGCAGTTTACTTTTAGGGACAGGGGGCTCCTACGAGCAGTACTTC
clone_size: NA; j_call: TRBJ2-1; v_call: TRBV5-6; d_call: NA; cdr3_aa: CASSLSDITNNEQFF; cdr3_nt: TGTGCCAGCAGCTTGTCGGATATAACTAACAATGAGCAGTTCTTC
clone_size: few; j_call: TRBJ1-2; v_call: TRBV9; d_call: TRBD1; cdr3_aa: CASSRTGTGGDGYTF; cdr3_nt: TGTGCCAGCAGCCGGACCGGGACAGGGGGCGATGGCTACACCTTC
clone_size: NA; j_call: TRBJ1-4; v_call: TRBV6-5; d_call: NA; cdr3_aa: CASSYSGGTNEKLFF; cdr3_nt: TGTGCCAGCAGTTACTCGGGAGGAACTAATGAAAAACTGTTTTTT
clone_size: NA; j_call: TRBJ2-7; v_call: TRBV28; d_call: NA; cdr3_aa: CASSRLVLTSLDLEQYF; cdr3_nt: TGTGCCAGCAGCCGACTCGTATTAACTAGTTTGGACCTCGAGCAGTACTTC
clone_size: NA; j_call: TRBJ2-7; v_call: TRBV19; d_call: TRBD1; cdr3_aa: CASSNSLRGLDEQYF; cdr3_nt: TGTGCCAGTAGTAATTCTCTCAGGGGGCTCGACGAGCAGTACTTC
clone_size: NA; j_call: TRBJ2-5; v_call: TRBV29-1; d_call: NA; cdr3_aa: CSVEGMAGEESQYF; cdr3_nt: TGCAGCGTTGAAGGAATGGCAGGGGAAGAATCCCAGTACTTC
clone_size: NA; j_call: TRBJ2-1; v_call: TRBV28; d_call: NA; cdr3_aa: CASTQTNNEQFF; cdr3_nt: TGTGCCAGCACACAGACAAACAATGAGCAGTTCTTC
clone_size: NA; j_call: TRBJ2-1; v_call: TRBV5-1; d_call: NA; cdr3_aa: CASSYSYNEQFF; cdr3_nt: TGCGCCAGCAGCTATTCCTACAATGAGCAGTTCTTC
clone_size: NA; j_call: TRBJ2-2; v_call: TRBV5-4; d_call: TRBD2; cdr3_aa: CASSDTSGRASTGELFF; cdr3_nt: TGTGCCAGCAGCGATACTAGCGGGAGGGCCAGCACCGGGGAGCTGTTTTTT
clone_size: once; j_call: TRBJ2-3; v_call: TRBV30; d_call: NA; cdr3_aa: CAWSVHGPDTQYF; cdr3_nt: TGTGCCTGGAGTGTACATGGGCCAGATACGCAGTATTTT
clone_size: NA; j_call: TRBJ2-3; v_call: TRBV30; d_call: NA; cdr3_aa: CAWSVGVRRTDTQYF; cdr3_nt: TGTGCCTGGAGTGTAGGAGTCAGGCGCACAGATACGCAGTATTTT
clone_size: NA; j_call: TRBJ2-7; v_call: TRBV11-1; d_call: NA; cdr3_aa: CASSLGKSYEQYF; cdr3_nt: TGTGCCAGCAGCTTAGGAAAATCTTACGAGCAGTACTTC
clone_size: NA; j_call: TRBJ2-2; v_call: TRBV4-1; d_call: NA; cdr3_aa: CASSQGVGELFF; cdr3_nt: TGCGCCAGCAGCCAAGGGGTGGGGGAGCTGTTTTTT